The 24 T cell receptor beta chains listed next were all sequenced from one sample in a study of OX40 agonist ivuxolimab in advanced cancers. Repertoires were generated with immunoSEQ multiplex PCR, while TCRdb's copy carries only in-frame clones and drops some. The table records roughly 70,000 clones, approximately 78% of them present only once. The source material was CD4+ or CD8+ T cells sorted from blood, sampled in a trial of the OX40 agonist ivuxolimab. Every receptor here comes from an adult with an advanced solid tumor such as melanoma, head and neck, liver or kidney cancer.

The chain recombines TRBV4-1 with TRBJ1-1; 7 bases align to TRBD1. Looked up from germline, CDR1 is MGHRA and CDR2 is YSYEKL. Trimming cost V 2 bases and J 4 bases; bases outside gene matches: 7. The CDR3 runs 15 residues. As DNA, the CDR3 is TGCGCCAGCAGCCAAAGAGACAGGGCTGGCACTGAAGCTTTCTTT. Residues: CASSQRDRAGTEAFF.

This chain links TRBV29-1 with TRBJ2-5; D is uncertain. Trimming shortened V by 4 bases and J by 5 bases, and 11 bases separated the two germline ends. CDR3 size: 12 residues. Germline lookup yields CDR1 SQVTM and CDR2 ANQGSEA. The CDR3 is CSVALGMETQYF. CDR3 bases: TGCAGCGTTGCTCTAGGGATGGAGACCCAGTACTTC. Combining the CDR3 with reference TRBV29-1 and TRBJ2-5 gives the whole variable domain SAVISQKPSRDICQRGTSLTIQCQVDSQVTMMFWYRQQPGQSLTLIATANQGSEATYESGFVIDKFPISRPNLTFSTLTVSNMSPEDSSIYLCSVALGMETQYFGPGTRLLVL.

V usage is TRBV5-4 and J usage is TRBJ2-2, with D uncertain. Trimming shortened V by 3 bases and J by 0 bases, and 9 bases separated the two germline ends. The germline gives CDR1 SGHNT, CDR2 YYREEE (reference sequence). The CDR3 is 15 amino acids. The CDR3, as DNA: TGTGCCAGCAGCTCGGAGATTGCGAACACCGGGGAGCTGTTTTTT. This sequence encodes CASSSEIANTGELFF. The full variable domain, completed using reference TRBV5-4 and TRBJ2-2, is ETGVTQSPTHLIKTRGQQVTLRCSSQSGHNTVSWYQQALGQGPQFIFQYYREEENGRGNFPPRFSGLQFPNYSSELNVNALELDDSALYLCASSSEIANTGELFFGEGSRLTVL.

The chain uses TRBV6-1 and TRBJ2-7; possibly TRBD2 for D (6 bases). The germline CDR1 and CDR2 sequences are MNHNS and SASEGT. The CDR3 totals 16 residues. V gave up 0 bases and J gave up 5 bases, with 17 bases separating them. CDR3 bases: TGTGCCAGCAGTGAAGCTCACCGGACTACAATCCACGAGCAGTACTTC. Translated: CASSEAHRTTIHEQYF.

The gene calls are TRBV2 and TRBJ2-3; 7 positions agree with TRBD1. The CDR3 loop spans 14 amino acids. The ends lost 8 bases at V and 0 bases at J; junction bases unmatched: 5. CDR1 is SNHLY, CDR2 FYNNEI, per germline. Written as DNA, the CDR3 is TGTGCCAGCGGGGGACAGTATAGCACAGATACGCAGTATTTT. It is translated as CASGGQYSTDTQYF.

This clone was recorded once. The rearrangement joins TRBV28 to TRBJ1-2, with 11 bases that match TRBD1. The germline V gene has CDR1 MDHEN and CDR2 SYDVKM. V was pared by 6 bases and J by 5 bases, with 5 bases of the junction left unmatched. The CDR3 extends over 14 amino acids. The CDR3 loop is CASRVGQGVYGYTF. The CDR3 DNA reads TGTGCCAGCAGGGTGGGACAGGGGGTTTATGGCTACACCTTC.

This clone turned up a few times. For the CDR3, the DNA is TGTGCCAGCAGCTTATACGACAGGGAGGGCTATGGCTACACCTTC. It specifies CASSLYDREGYGYTF. The genes are TRBV5-4 and TRBJ1-2, with TRBD1 matching over 7 bases. CDR1 SGHNT and CDR2 YYREEE come from the germline V gene (reference sequence). The junction had 8 bases not matched to a gene; V was cut back by 2 bases and J by 4 bases. CDR3 length equals 15 residues.

The chain combines TRBV28 with TRBJ2-7; either TRBD1 or TRBD2 may supply D (5 bases each). Trimming left V 6 bases short and J 4 bases short, with 16 bases between. Germline values: CDR1 MDHEN, CDR2 SYDVKM. The CDR3 consists of 14 residues. CDR3 nucleotides: TGTGCCAGCAGATCACCGGGACGGCGGTACGAGCAGTACTTC. This gives the protein CASRSPGRRYEQYF.

By share, this clone counts as medium-sized (0.01 to 0.1%). The chain combines TRBV28 with TRBJ1-5; 11 bases are a match to TRBD1. Germline V CDR1 and CDR2: MDHEN, SYDVKM. The CDR3 sequence is 14 residues long. The J segment lost 7 bases and the V segment lost 7 bases, leaving 6 bases of the junction unmatched. CDR3 nucleotides: TGTGCCAGCAAACCGGGACAGGGGGGGCAGCCCCAGCATTTT. This sequence encodes CASKPGQGGQPQHF.

V is TRBV28 and J is TRBJ1-6, with 8 nucleotides matching TRBD1. This CDR3 has 17 residues. The germline V gene encodes CDR1 MDHEN and CDR2 SYDVKM. Germline trimming cut 3 bases from V and 0 bases from J; bases unmatched to any gene: 4. This chain's CDR3 is CASSFPDRGSYNSPLHF. CDR3 sequence (DNA): TGTGCCAGCAGTTTTCCTGACAGGGGCTCCTATAATTCACCCCTCCACTTT.

This rearrangement joins TRBV14 to TRBJ1-5; tentative D call: TRBD1 (6 bases). Trimming cost V 4 bases and J 4 bases, with 11 bases left between them. Germline V CDR1 and CDR2: SGHDN, FVKESK. The CDR3 is 14 amino acids. CDR3 in amino acids: CASSPPRGNQPQHF. CDR3 DNA sequence: TGTGCCAGCAGCCCTCCCAGGGGAAATCAGCCCCAGCATTTT.

The chain links TRBV5-4 to TRBJ2-3; D is perhaps TRBD2 (6 bases). Trimming shortened V by 9 bases and J by 11 bases, and 16 bases separated the two germline ends. The V gene's germline CDR1 is SGHNT and CDR2 YYREEE (reference sequence). This CDR3 has 11 amino acids. CDR3 sequence reads: CATFGGDLQYF. CDR3 sequence (DNA): TGTGCCACCTTCGGTGGGGACTTGCAGTATTTT. The variable domain in full, with the rest retrieved from reference TRBV5-4 and TRBJ2-3, is ETGVTQSPTHLIKTRGQQVTLRCSSQSGHNTVSWYQQALGQGPQFIFQYYREEENGRGNFPPRFSGLQFPNYSSELNVNALELDDSALYLCATFGGDLQYFGPGTRLTVL.

This clone was observed a handful of times. This chain links TRBV9 with TRBJ2-5; 10 nucleotides agree with TRBD1. In germline, CDR1 is SGDLS, CDR2 YYNGEE. The CDR3 covers 16 residues. J was trimmed by 5 bases and V by 4 bases; bases with no gene match: 11. For the CDR3, the DNA is TGTGCCAGCAGCCCGACAGGGGGCTATTTATGGGAGACCCAGTACTTC. Encoded protein: CASSPTGGYLWETQYF.

The V call is TRBV4-2, the J call TRBJ1-1; no firm D call. Germline V gene data show CDR1 as LGHNA and CDR2 as YNFKEQ. Trimming left V 4 bases short and J 6 bases short, with 18 bases between. The CDR3 consists of 15 residues. In DNA, the CDR3 is TGTGCCAGCAGCCTAGTTCAGCCCACAGACGCTGAAGCTTTCTTT. It yields the protein CASSLVQPTDAEAFF.

The chain links TRBV15 to TRBJ1-1; D is perhaps TRBD1 (6 bases). Germline CDR1 and CDR2: LNHNV and YYDKDF (reference sequence). There are 14 residues in the CDR3. V was trimmed by 6 bases and J by 3 bases, leaving 14 bases between them. The CDR3 loop reads CATRGGGLDTEAFF. CDR3 bases: TGTGCCACCAGAGGTGGGGGCTTGGACACTGAAGCTTTCTTT.

This chain joins TRBV7-6 and TRBJ2-1, with 10 bases that match TRBD1. Germline CDR1 and CDR2: SGHVS and FNYEAQ. The CDR3 is 14 amino acids. The J segment lost 5 bases and the V segment lost 8 bases, leaving 6 bases of the junction unmatched. The CDR3 DNA reads as TGTGCCAGCGGAGTAGGACAGGGGGACAATGAGCAGTTCTTC. Translating gives CASGVGQGDNEQFF.

V is TRBV9 and J is TRBJ2-7, with TRBD2 identical over 15 bases. Losses at the gene ends were 4 bases for V and 3 bases for J; bases not matched to a gene: 5. Germline values: CDR1 SGDLS, CDR2 YYNGEE. The CDR3 has 16 residues. DNA for the CDR3: TGTGCCAGCAGCCCGGGGACTAGCGGGGGGTTCTACGAGCAGTACTTC. It encodes CASSPGTSGGFYEQYF. Together with reference TRBV9 and TRBJ2-7, the CDR3 gives the full variable domain: DSGVTQTPKHLITATGQRVTLRCSPRSGDLSVYWYQQSLDQGLQFLIQYYNGEERAKGNILERFSAQQFPDLHSELNLSSLELGDSALYFCASSPGTSGGFYEQYFGPGTRLTVT.

The CDR3 DNA is TGTGCCAGCAGCTTCACCAGGGTGTCCGGAAACACCATATATTTT. Amino acid sequence: CASSFTRVSGNTIYF. The V call is TRBV5-8, the J call TRBJ1-3, with D perhaps TRBD1 (5 bases). Germline CDR1 reads SGHTS; CDR2 reads YDEGEE. V was pared by 2 bases and J by 4 bases, with 13 bases between. The CDR3 sequence is 15 residues long.

This chain links TRBV27 with TRBJ2-1; possibly TRBD1 for D (6 bases). The CDR3 spans 15 residues. Germline V lookup: CDR1 MNHEY, CDR2 SMNVEV (reference sequence). Between the trimmed V and J ends, which lost 0 bases and 3 bases, there was a span of 9 bases. The DNA of the CDR3 is TGTGCCAGCAGTTTATCGGCAGGGGTCTACAATGAGCAGTTCTTC. Encoded protein: CASSLSAGVYNEQFF.

The chain uses TRBV5-4 and TRBJ2-7, with D possibly being TRBD2 (5 bases). Germline loops: CDR1 SGHNT, CDR2 YYREEE (reference sequence). The CDR3 covers 13 residues. Trimming cost V 0 bases and J 5 bases, with 9 bases left between them. In nucleotides, the CDR3 is TGTGCCAGCAGCTTGGCGACTATCGACGAGCAGTACTTC. Protein sequence: CASSLATIDEQYF.

V and J are TRBV4-2 and TRBJ2-3; no definite D call. The germline gives CDR1 LGHNA, CDR2 YNFKEQ. CDR3 size: 13 residues. V lost 1 base and J lost 0, with 2 bases in between. CDR3 nucleotides: TGTGCCAGCAGCCAAGTGAGCACAGATACGCAGTATTTT. Translating it yields CASSQVSTDTQYF.

The J gene is TRBJ1-4, the V gene TRBV28; tentatively, D is TRBD1 (6 bases). V lost 2 bases, J lost 4 bases, and 11 bases lay in between. Germline CDR1 is MDHEN and CDR2 is SYDVKM. This CDR3 region has 15 residues. The CDR3 DNA reads as TGTGCCAGCAGTTTAATGGGGGCAGGTAATGAAAAACTGTTTTTT. As protein: CASSLMGAGNEKLFF.

The chain has TRBV10-3 and TRBJ2-3, with 7 nucleotides matching TRBD2. V dropped 6 bases and J dropped 3; count of bases not matched to a gene: 3. Germline lookup yields CDR1 ENHRY and CDR2 SYGVKD. The CDR3 has 13 amino acids. In DNA, the CDR3 is TGTGCCATCAGCCGGGAGGAGACAGATACGCAGTATTTT. As protein: CAISREETDTQYF.

The CDR3 loop reads CASSYSNSFQPQHF. For the CDR3, the DNA is TGTGCCAGCAGTTACTCGAACTCATTTCAGCCCCAGCATTTT. The chain joins TRBV6-5 to TRBJ1-5; D is uncertain. Germline V gives CDR1 MNHEY, CDR2 SVGAGI. The CDR3 loop spans 14 amino acids. The V end lost 0 bases, the J end lost 6 bases, and 9 bases lay between the germline ends.